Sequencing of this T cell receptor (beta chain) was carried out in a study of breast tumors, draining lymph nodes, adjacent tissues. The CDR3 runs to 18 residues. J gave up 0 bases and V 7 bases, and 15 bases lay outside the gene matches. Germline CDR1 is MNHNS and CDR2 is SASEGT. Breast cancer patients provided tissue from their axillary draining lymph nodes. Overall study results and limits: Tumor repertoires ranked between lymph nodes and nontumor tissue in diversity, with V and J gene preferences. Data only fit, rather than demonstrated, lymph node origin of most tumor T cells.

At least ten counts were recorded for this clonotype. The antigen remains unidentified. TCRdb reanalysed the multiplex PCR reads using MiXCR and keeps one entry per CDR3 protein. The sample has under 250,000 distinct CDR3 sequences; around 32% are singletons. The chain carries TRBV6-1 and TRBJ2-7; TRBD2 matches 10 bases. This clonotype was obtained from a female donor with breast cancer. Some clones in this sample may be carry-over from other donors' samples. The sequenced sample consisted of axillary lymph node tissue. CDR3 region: CASTDNGTSDGSSYEQYF. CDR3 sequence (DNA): TGTGCCAGCACCGACAATGGGACTAGCGATGGTAGCTCCTACGAGCAGTACTTC.